The rows below give T cell receptor beta chains drawn from one sample of a study of T cell repertoires in cytomegalovirus infection. TCRdb passed the reads through MiXCR, listing each CDR3 protein once. This table holds 680,000 or so distinct CDR3 sequences, roughly 36% found once. Which antigens these TCRs recognize remains unknown. The material sequenced was cultured PBMCs, taken from culture after CMV antigen stimulation. The receptors stem from a human donor in good health (CMV status not recorded). Some clones in this sample may be carry-over from other donors' samples. Each CDR3 is given with its conserved first and last residue. A D gene is named only where the DNA matches it firmly. Not every row has a clone size; where given, it reads once, few, many or a size class.

j_call v_call clone_size d_call cdr3_aa cdr3_nt
TRBJ2-3 TRBV19 . . CASSIGATDTQYF TGTGCCAGTAGTATCGGGGCGACAGATACGCAGTATTTT
TRBJ2-3 TRBV6-1 . . CATGGPTSTDTQYF TGTGCCACCGGGGGCCCGACTAGCACAGATACGCAGTATTTT
TRBJ2-3 TRBV9 . TRBD2 CASSPTGGSPTDTQYF TGTGCCAGCAGCCCAACGGGCGGGAGCCCCACAGATACGCAGTATTTT
TRBJ2-7 TRBV12-3/TRBV12-4 . TRBD2 CASSLGLAGGPTAYEQYF TGTGCCAGCAGCTTAGGACTAGCGGGAGGGCCGACGGCCTACGAGCAGTACTTC
TRBJ2-7 TRBV6-1 few . CAVAVPLREQYF TGTGCCGTCGCCGTTCCCCTGCGGGAGCAGTACTTC
TRBJ2-5 TRBV6-1 . TRBD1 CASSEVAGGPRETQYF TGTGCCAGCAGTGAAGTGGCAGGGGGCCCAAGGGAGACCCAGTACTTC
TRBJ2-7 TRBV3-1 . TRBD2 CASGVGEGYEQYF TGTGCCAGCGGCGTAGGGGAGGGGTACGAGCAGTACTTC
TRBJ2-3 TRBV4-3 . TRBD2 CASSQEYSSGQDTQYF TGCGCCAGCAGCCAAGAATATTCTAGCGGCCAAGATACGCAGTATTTT
TRBJ1-2 TRBV6-5 few . CASSRNRDSLDYGYTF TGTGCCAGCAGTCGAAACCGGGACTCACTCGACTATGGCTACACCTTC
TRBJ1-4 TRBV7-2 many . CASSLDSSVAEKLFF TGTGCCAGCAGCTTAGACTCCTCGGTAGCTGAAAAACTGTTTTTT
TRBJ2-1 TRBV4-1 . . CASSQARGGAGEQFF TGCGCCAGCAGCCAAGCCCGTGGGGGGGCAGGTGAGCAGTTCTTC
TRBJ2-7 TRBV12-3/TRBV12-4 many TRBD1 CASSPGQGVYEQYF TGTGCCAGCAGTCCCGGACAGGGGGTTTACGAGCAGTACTTC
TRBJ2-5 TRBV7-6 . . CASSSQDLRETQYF TGTGCCAGCAGCTCACAGGACCTCCGGGAGACCCAGTACTTC
TRBJ1-4 TRBV14 few . CASSPGRRASNEKLFF TGTGCCAGCAGCCCGGGACGCCGAGCTTCAAATGAAAAACTGTTTTTT
TRBJ2-5 TRBV6-1 . TRBD1 CASSVQTGGWETQYF TGTGCCAGCAGTGTCCAGACAGGGGGGTGGGAGACCCAGTACTTC
TRBJ2-2 TRBV11-2 . TRBD2 CASSLYRLLAGGSDTGELFF TGTGCCAGCAGCTTATACAGGTTACTAGCGGGAGGATCGGACACCGGGGAGCTGTTTTTT
TRBJ2-7 TRBV7-9 few . CASSTPSNSYEQYF TGTGCCAGCAGCACCCCGTCGAACTCCTACGAGCAGTACTTC
TRBJ2-1 TRBV11-2 . . CASSFQSAFPWNEQFF TGTGCCAGCAGCTTCCAGTCGGCGTTCCCCTGGAATGAGCAGTTCTTC
TRBJ1-4 TRBV25-1 . . CASSAGRHNEKLFF TGTGCCAGCAGTGCCGGGAGGCATAATGAAAAACTGTTTTTT
TRBJ1-2 TRBV6-1 few . CASRVSQGDYGYTF TGTGCCAGCAGGGTTTCACAGGGAGACTATGGCTACACCTTC
TRBJ2-3 TRBV6-5 . . CASSYQQGSTDTQYF TGTGCCAGCAGTTACCAGCAGGGGAGCACAGATACGCAGTATTTT
TRBJ2-7 TRBV6-1 . . CATREGGSEQYF TGTGCCACCAGGGAGGGGGGTTCCGAGCAGTACTTC
TRBJ2-2 TRBV10-3 . TRBD2 CAISPGLGILATGELFF TGTGCCATCAGCCCCGGACTAGGGATTCTTGCGACCGGGGAGCTGTTTTTT
TRBJ2-7 TRBV7-6 few TRBD2 CASSAGTSGHPYEQYF TGTGCCAGCAGCGCAGGGACTAGCGGCCATCCCTACGAGCAGTACTTC
TRBJ2-7 TRBV7-6 few . CASSLGRVGEQYF TGTGCCAGCAGCTTGGGCAGGGTCGGCGAGCAGTACTTC
TRBJ1-3 TRBV7-2 many . CASSLGRTIGNTIYF TGTGCCAGCAGCTTAGGCAGAACTATTGGAAACACCATATATTTT
TRBJ2-2 TRBV5-1 . . CASSLAPSGANTGELFF TGCGCCAGCAGCTTGGCCCCCAGTGGGGCCAACACCGGGGAGCTGTTTTTT
TRBJ1-1 TRBV5-4 . . CASSSARDLGEAFF TGTGCCAGCAGCTCAGCCAGGGACTTAGGTGAAGCTTTCTTT
TRBJ1-4 TRBV12-3/TRBV12-4 . . CASSTRQAEEKLFF TGTGCCAGCAGTACCAGACAGGCGGAAGAAAAACTGTTTTTT
TRBJ2-1 TRBV2 once . CASKGSFNREQFF TGTGCCAGCAAGGGTAGCTTCAATCGAGAGCAGTTCTTC
TRBJ2-5 TRBV7-2 many . CASSLGGVGETQYF TGTGCCAGCAGCTTAGGAGGGGTTGGGGAGACCCAGTACTTC
TRBJ2-3 TRBV7-2 . . CVSDLLGDTQYF TGTGTCAGCGACCTGTTAGGAGATACGCAGTATTTT
TRBJ2-4 TRBV6-1 . . CASSRDAGRGKNIQYF TGTGCCAGCAGCAGGGACGCCGGACGTGGCAAAAACATTCAGTACTTC
TRBJ2-7 TRBV7-2 few TRBD2 CASSLNQRELSNEQYF TGTGCCAGCAGCTTAAATCAGCGGGAATTGTCCAACGAGCAGTACTTC
TRBJ1-3 TRBV6-1 . TRBD1 CASSLSTGAPGNTIYF TGTGCCAGCAGCCTTTCGACAGGGGCGCCTGGAAACACCATATATTTT
TRBJ1-6 TRBV7-9 . TRBD1 CASSLGSGQVHSPLHF TGTGCCAGCAGCTTAGGGTCCGGACAGGTTCATTCACCCCTCCACTTT
TRBJ2-4 TRBV5-1 few TRBD2 CASSQGLENIQYF TGCGCCAGCAGCCAAGGACTAGAAAACATTCAGTACTTC
TRBJ2-5 TRBV2 . . CASCGLAAPQETQYF TGTGCCAGCTGCGGTCTAGCTGCCCCTCAAGAGACCCAGTACTTC
TRBJ1-3 TRBV2 . . CASLMGNTIYF TGTGCCAGTCTGATGGGAAACACCATATATTTT
TRBJ1-2 TRBV27 few . CASSPLINRRGYTF TGTGCCAGCAGTCCCCTGATCAACCGGAGGGGCTACACCTTC
TRBJ1-5 TRBV28 . . CASSLSLDRTNQPQHF TGTGCCAGCAGTTTATCCCTTGACAGGACCAATCAGCCCCAGCATTTT
TRBJ2-1 TRBV10-3 . . CATREVWSVAEDEQFF TGTGCCACCCGCGAGGTTTGGTCCGTAGCGGAGGATGAGCAGTTCTTC
TRBJ2-1 TRBV4-1 . . CASSQGPTVAYNEQFF TGCGCCAGCAGCCAAGGCCCGACAGTGGCCTACAATGAGCAGTTCTTC
TRBJ2-7 TRBV6-2/TRBV6-3 . TRBD2 CASKSPSGSESYEQYF TGTGCCAGCAAATCCCCTAGCGGGAGTGAGAGCTACGAGCAGTACTTC
TRBJ2-5 TRBV7-9 few . CASSSPGRGEQETQYF TGTGCCAGCAGCTCACCTGGAAGGGGGGAACAAGAGACCCAGTACTTC
TRBJ1-3 TRBV20-1 . . CSAPLTGGNTIYF TGCAGTGCTCCGTTGACAGGAGGAAACACCATATATTTT
TRBJ2-3 TRBV5-1 few TRBD2 CASTPAGGPSDTQYF TGCGCCAGCACCCCGGCGGGAGGGCCGTCAGATACGCAGTATTTT
TRBJ2-1 TRBV6-2/TRBV6-3 . . CASTRAKNSYNEQFF TGTGCCAGCACTAGGGCAAAAAACTCCTACAATGAGCAGTTCTTC
TRBJ2-7 TRBV7-2 many TRBD1 CASSSPGQGYEQYF TGTGCCAGCAGCTCTCCGGGACAGGGCTACGAGCAGTACTTC
TRBJ2-2 TRBV6-1 many . CASSLRGGELFF TGTGCCAGCAGTCTCAGGGGCGGGGAGCTGTTTTTT
TRBJ2-3 TRBV7-9 . . CATRRADSDTQYF TGTGCCACCCGGCGAGCGGATTCAGATACGCAGTATTTT
TRBJ2-1 TRBV2 few . CARRGMGSYNEQFF TGTGCCAGGAGGGGAATGGGGTCCTACAATGAGCAGTTCTTC
TRBJ2-7 TRBV6-5 . TRBD2 CASSYPVTSGRDEQYF TGTGCCAGCAGTTATCCAGTTACTAGCGGGAGGGACGAGCAGTACTTC
TRBJ2-7 TRBV7-2 few . CASSFFLREQYF TGTGCCAGCAGCTTCTTCCTGAGGGAGCAGTACTTC
TRBJ1-1 TRBV28 . . CASSLSWVWNTEAFF TGTGCCAGCAGTTTATCCTGGGTATGGAACACTGAAGCTTTCTTT
TRBJ1-1 TRBV20-1 few . CSANGNTEAFF TGCAGTGCTAACGGGAACACTGAAGCTTTCTTT
TRBJ2-4 TRBV19 . . CASQGGGGGNIQYF TGTGCCAGCCAAGGGGGTGGTGGCGGGAACATTCAGTACTTC
TRBJ2-2 TRBV7-2 . TRBD2 CASKREGRELFF TGTGCCAGCAAACGGGAGGGGAGGGAGCTGTTTTTT
TRBJ2-4 TRBV7-2 many TRBD1 CASSPRDRGLPPPYF TGTGCCAGCAGCCCCAGGGACAGGGGGTTACCACCTCCTTACTTC